This T cell receptor beta chain was captured by sequencing in a study of CD8 T cells in ankylosing spondylitis. Findings and caveats of the study: Significantly higher representation of disease-linked clones was reported for matched ankylosing spondylitis synovial fluid. One TCR beta motif, made up of seven to nine highly homologous variants, appeared characteristic of ankylosing spondylitis blood.

A single record per CDR3 protein comes from TCRdb applying MiXCR to the 5' RACE reads. The table records roughly 200,000 distinct CDR3 sequences, about a quarter of them present only once. V trimming: 6 bases; J trimming: 3 bases; junction bases outside the gene matches: 9. Per germline, CDR1 ENHRY and CDR2 SYGVKD. CDR3 length: 15 residues. In the case of this clonotype: Its matching antigen is unknown.

The sequenced sample was blood, either unsorted or a sorted T cell fraction (not recorded which). The chain employs TRBV10-3 and TRBJ2-7; 9 bases fit TRBD2. The sequence was collected from a male donor with ankylosing spondylitis or in good health (not recorded which). CDR3 bases: TGTGCCATCAGGCAGGACGAGACTAGCGGCTACGAGCAGTACTTC. As protein: CAIRQDETSGYEQYF.